These 30 T cell receptor delta chains came from one sample sequenced in a study of γδ T cells in repeated Plasmodium falciparum infection. Bulk repertoires came from Vgamma9/Vdelta2+ or Vdelta2-negative gammadelta T cells flow-sorted from PBMC. TCRdb reapplied CATT to the multiplex PCR reads. The data contain some 100,000 delta-chain clones, over 1.1% of them singletons. Sequencing was performed on gamma-delta T cells from blood. The receptor set was obtained from a pool of human donors (malaria-infected and uninfected, not separated).

Note on this clone: This sequence is one base from a far larger clone and is likely a read error. Additional DNA sequences in this sample encode the identical CDR3. The V and J genes are TRDV1 and TRDJ1; 9 bases are shared with TRDD2. The J gene, not given by TCRdb, was assigned here from a germline match of the nucleotide sequence. From germline, CDR1 is TSWWSYY and CDR2 QGS. With 0 bases clipped from V and 8 bases from J, the junction kept 28 bases outside the gene matches. The CDR3 sequence is 22 residues long. The chain's CDR3 is CALGELGRPSYVTGSPGDKLIF. The CDR3 coding sequence is TGTGCTCTTGGGGAACTGGGGAGGCCTTCCTACGTGACTGGGAGCCCTGGCGACAAACTCATCTTT.

A remark on this clone: A read error is the likely source, as a far larger clone sits one nucleotide away. At the DNA level, this CDR3 is encoded by other sequences in the same sample as well. This sequence joins TRDV1 and TRDJ1; TRDD3 agrees at 9 bases. The J gene is absent in TCRdb and was assigned here via DNA matching to germline. Germline CDR1 reads TSWWSYY; CDR2 reads QGS. The CDR3 has 24 residues. The CDR3 is CALGELFHHRTKESWGIPTDKLIF. CDR3 in DNA: TGTGCTCTTGGGGAACTATTCCACCATCGCACTAAAGAATCCTGGGGGATCCCAACCGACAAACTCATCTTT.

Comments on this clone: A read error is the likely source, as a far larger clone sits one nucleotide away. Other DNA sequences of this sample code for an identical CDR3. The J gene is TRDJ1, the V gene TRDV1; D perhaps matches TRDD3 (5 bases). The J gene comes from matching the DNA to germline here; TCRdb lacks it. The germline CDR1 and CDR2 sequences are TSWWSYY and QGS. Trimming shortened V by 9 bases and J by 0 bases, and 17 bases separated the two germline ends. The CDR3 consists of 15 residues. CDR3 nucleotide sequence: TGTGCTCTCGTAAACATCCAGGGGAACACCGATAAACTCATCTTT. This translates into CALVNIQGNTDKLIF.

This clone was observed at least ten times. TCRdb's protein for this DNA is that of a much larger clone and differs from the translation at residue 8, likely a read error; the protein shown is the DNA translation. The chain recombines TRDV2 with TRDJ1; D unresolved. The J gene, absent from TCRdb, was called here by matching the DNA to germline. The CDR3 runs to 16 residues. The germline V and J ends were trimmed by 3 bases and 0 bases, with 16 bases remaining between them. The germline V gene encodes CDR1 GEAIGNYY and CDR2 EKD. CDR3 loop: CACDALYALYTDKLIF. The DNA for the CDR3 is TGTGCCTGTGACGCTCTATATGCCTTGTACACCGATAAACTCATCTTT.

Turning to this clone: The protein that TCRdb holds for this DNA derives from a much larger clone and differs from the translated DNA at residue 5, which likely indicates a read error; the protein shown here is translated from the DNA. The rearrangement links TRDV1 to TRDJ1, with D tentatively TRDD3 (7 bases). The J gene is absent in TCRdb and was assigned here via DNA matching to germline. CDR1 is TSWWSYY and CDR2 is QGS in the germline V gene. Trimming removed 5 bases at V and 0 bases at J, with 34 bases between. This CDR3 region has 22 residues. The CDR3 sequence is CALGKPLHLPSSTGVHTDKLIF. The CDR3, as DNA: TGTGCTCTTGGGAAGCCTCTTCATCTTCCTTCTAGTACTGGGGTGCACACCGATAAACTCATCTTT.

On this clone: TCRdb's protein, taken from a much larger clone, differs from this DNA's translation at residue 11, likely owing to a read error; the protein displayed comes from the DNA. V is TRDV1 and J is TRDJ4; TRDD2 might be the D (5 bases). The CDR3 loop spans 18 amino acids. Germline V gene sequence: CDR1 TSWWSYY, CDR2 QGS. The V end lost 0 bases, the J end lost 1 base, and 21 bases lay between the germline ends. DNA of the CDR3: TGTGCTCTTGGGGAACTTACCCTACGGCGCTGCGCAGTCAGACCCCTGATCTTT. Translated, it gives CALGELTLRRCAVRPLIF.

This clone came up many times. This rearrangement joins TRDV1 to TRDJ1, with a tentative D call TRDD3 (6 bases). Between the trimmed V and J ends, which lost 1 base and 1 base, there was a span of 25 bases. Germline-derived CDR1 and CDR2 are TSWWSYY and QGS. This CDR3 is 20 amino acids long. The chain's CDR3 is CALGEPRRGSWIHLTDKLIF. The CDR3 DNA reads TGTGCTCTTGGGGAACCACGCCGGGGGTCTTGGATACACCTCACCGATAAACTCATCTTT.

This clone was recorded many times. TCRdb's listed protein matches a much larger clone and diverges from this DNA's translation at residue 13, likely through a read error; the protein shown comes from the DNA. This chain joins TRDV2 and TRDJ1; 8 bases are a match to TRDD3. The J gene was missing in TCRdb and was found by matching the end of the DNA to germline. Germline V lookup: CDR1 GEAIGNYY, CDR2 EKD. The J segment lost 1 base and the V segment lost 0 bases, leaving 21 bases of the junction unmatched. CDR3 length: 21 residues. The CDR3 bases are TGTGCCTGTGACACCGTTCCCGGTGCTGGGGGAGGAGCGGGTAGCACCGATAAACTCATCTTT. Protein product: CACDTVPGAGGGAGSTDKLIF.

This clone was picked up a small number of times. TCRdb records a much larger clone's protein for this DNA, with a difference at residue 20 that likely arises from a read error; the protein given is the translation of the DNA. The chain links TRDV2 to TRDJ3; possibly TRDD2 for D (8 bases). CDR1 GEAIGNYY and CDR2 EKD come from the germline V gene. The CDR3 spans 25 residues. CDR3 in amino acids: CACDAVLASYGIGGQGSWDPRQMFF. The CDR3 nucleotides read TGTGCCTGTGACGCCGTACTAGCTTCCTACGGTATTGGGGGACAAGGCTCCTGGGACCCCCGACAGATGTTTTTC.

For this clone: Since a far larger clone is one base different, this is likely a read error. Additional DNA sequences in this sample encode the identical CDR3. J is TRDJ1 and V is TRDV2; 11 positions match TRDD3. TCRdb carries no J gene annotation; the J gene was assigned here by matching the DNA with germline. The junction had 18 bases not matched to a gene; V was cut back by 7 bases and J by 0 bases. The CDR3 is 19 residues long. CDR1 is GEAIGNYY and CDR2 is EKD in the germline V gene. The CDR3 nucleotides read TGTGCCTGCGACGCGATGGGGGATACGCCGGATCAGTACACCGATAAACTCATCTTT. Its translation: CACDAMGDTPDQYTDKLIF.

This clone was picked up a small number of times. TCRdb's protein, taken from a much larger clone, differs from this DNA's translation at residue 9, likely owing to a read error; the protein displayed comes from the DNA. The genes are TRDV1 and TRDJ1; 13 positions match TRDD3. TCRdb gives no J gene; it was assigned here by matching the DNA to germline. Germline values: CDR1 TSWWSYY, CDR2 QGS. This CDR3 contains 21 residues. Trimming cost V 4 bases and J 3 bases; bases outside gene matches: 20. The CDR3 protein is CALGGPFPLSTGGYAPDKLIF. The CDR3 DNA sequence: TGTGCTCTTGGGGGTCCGTTCCCTCTCAGTACTGGGGGATACGCTCCCGATAAACTCATCTTT.

This clone has just a few counts. The protein that TCRdb holds for this DNA derives from a much larger clone and differs from the translated DNA at residue 5, which likely indicates a read error; the protein shown here is translated from the DNA. The CDR3 DNA is TGTGCTCTTGGGAAAATCCCTTCCTTTACTGGGGGAGCCAAACTCATCTTT. As protein: CALGKIPSFTGGAKLIF. The V call is TRDV1, the J call TRDJ1, with 9 bases matching TRDD3. Since TCRdb gives no J gene, matching the DNA to germline was used here to assign it. Germline V gene sequence: CDR1 TSWWSYY, CDR2 QGS. The CDR3 totals 17 residues. V dropped 5 bases and J dropped 8; count of bases not matched to a gene: 18.

This clone was detected only a few times. A far larger clone is off by one base, so a read error is likely. Other DNA sequences of this sample code for an identical CDR3. The chain uses TRDV1 and TRDJ1, with D unclear. The J gene was missing in TCRdb and was found by matching the end of the DNA to germline. Germline V lookup: CDR1 TSWWSYY, CDR2 QGS. Between the trimmed V and J ends, which lost 3 bases and 0 bases, there was a span of 20 bases. CDR3 size: 18 residues. The CDR3 loop reads CALGDFRLSSLYTDKLIF. The CDR3 DNA reads TGTGCTCTTGGGGATTTCCGGCTCTCCTCCTTATACACCGATAAACTCATCTTT.

This clone was seen repeatedly, ten times or more. With only one base between it and a far larger clone, this is likely a read error. The same CDR3 arises from other DNA sequences in this sample as well. V usage is TRDV1 and J usage is TRDJ1; 9 positions match TRDD3. TCRdb records no J gene; here it was assigned by comparing the DNA to germline. With V trimmed by 1 base and J by 0 bases, 21 bases remained unmatched. CDR3 size: 22 residues. Germline V gene data show CDR1 as TSWWSYY and CDR2 as QGS. For the CDR3, the DNA is TGTGCTCTTGGGGAACCTATGGGCCATCCTACTGGGGGACGCCTGTACACCGATAAACTCATCTTT. It translates to CALGEPMGHPTGGRLYTDKLIF.

With regard to this clone: The mismatch at residue 13 between this DNA's translation and the TCRdb protein of a much larger clone likely reflects a read error; the protein shown is translated from the DNA. The J gene is TRDJ1, the V gene TRDV1, with 7 bases identical to TRDD3. As TCRdb names no J gene, one was assigned here on the basis of a DNA match to germline. This CDR3 is built from 22 residues. Germline V gene data show CDR1 as TSWWSYY and CDR2 as QGS. The CDR3 nucleotides are TGTGCTCTTGGGGAATGGTCATGGGTGGATATGACTGAGGGATACCCCACCCATAAACTCATCTTT. Translation: CALGEWSWVDMTEGYPTHKLIF.

The table lists this clone with a few counts. TCRdb's protein for this DNA is that of a much larger clone and differs from the translation at residue 6, likely a read error; the protein shown is the DNA translation. V is TRDV2 and J is TRDJ1, with 8 bases identical to TRDD3. The J gene comes from matching the DNA to germline here; TCRdb lacks it. Germline CDR1 is GEAIGNYY and CDR2 is EKD. The CDR3 is 25 amino acids. With V trimmed by 0 bases and J by 1 base, 33 bases remained unmatched. The CDR3 DNA is TGTGCCTGTGACACCGCGATGCCCCTCTACGGGGGGCTGGGGGAAACGCTATTCCTCACCGATAAACTCATCTTT. This codes for CACDTAMPLYGGLGETLFLTDKLIF.

The table lists this clone with many counts. Only one base separates this from a far larger clonotype, so it likely reflects a read error. Other nucleotide sequences from this sample produce the same CDR3. The chain employs TRDV1 and TRDJ1, with D unclear. The CDR3 totals 10 residues. Germline V gene data show CDR1 as TSWWSYY and CDR2 as QGS. Between the trimmed V and J ends, which lost 5 bases and 11 bases, there was a span of 9 bases. The CDR3 nucleotides read TGTGCTCTTGGGAAGGCCAAGCTCATCTTT. It yields the protein CALGKAKLIF.

To note about this clone: The protein recorded in TCRdb matches a much larger clone and deviates from this DNA's translation at residue 11, suggesting a read error; the protein here is obtained by translating the DNA. The V gene is TRDV2, the J gene TRDJ1, with D tentatively TRDD3 (5 bases). The J gene is not listed in TCRdb, so it was assigned here from a DNA match to germline. Deletions cut 0 bases from V and 2 bases from J, with 15 bases between. The germline CDR1 and CDR2 sequences are GEAIGNYY and EKD. The CDR3 has 16 residues. The CDR3 nucleotides read TGTGCCTGTGACACCGTCGGGGGTTCCCTGACCGATAAACTCATCTTT. Translating gives CACDTVGGSLTDKLIF.

This clone was counted between two and nine times. The likely explanation is a read error, given a far larger clone one base away. This sample also contains other DNA sequences that code for the same CDR3. The chain links TRDV2 to TRDJ1; 9 positions agree with TRDD3. The J gene comes from matching the DNA to germline here; TCRdb lacks it. The germline V gene has CDR1 GEAIGNYY and CDR2 EKD. There are 18 residues in the CDR3. CDR3 amino acids: CACVALLGDKVNTDKLIF. CDR3 DNA sequence: TGCGCCTGTGTCGCCTTACTGGGGGACAAAGTTAACACCGATAAACTCATCTTT.

To note about this clone: This probably arose from a read error, given a far larger clone one base away. This same CDR3 is encoded by further DNA sequences in the sample. The chain has TRDV1 and TRDJ1; perhaps TRDD2 as D (5 bases). The J gene, missing from TCRdb, was assigned here through DNA to germline matching. Between the trimmed V and J ends, which lost 2 bases and 2 bases, there was a span of 24 bases. Per germline, CDR1 TSWWSYY and CDR2 QGS. The CDR3 loop spans 19 amino acids. The CDR3 DNA reads as TGTGCTCTTGGGGAATCGGGGCCCCCGGTCGTCCTTCAGACCGATAAACTCATCTTT. Protein product: CALGESGPPVVLQTDKLIF.

This clone was counted a few times. This is likely an artifact of a read error, given a far larger clone one base away. This same CDR3 is encoded by further DNA sequences in the sample. The V gene is TRDV2, the J gene TRDJ1, with a weak D call TRDD2 (9 bases). This CDR3 has 19 amino acids. Germline assignment: CDR1 GEAIGNYY and CDR2 EKD. The CDR3 DNA is TGTGCGTGTGACATTGTCCTTCCTACCGGGGATACCCACACCGATAAACTCATCTTT. Amino acids: CACDIVLPTGDTHTDKLIF.

This clone was detected only a few times. The TCRdb protein, from a much larger clone, departs from this DNA's translation at residue 9, likely by read error; the protein shown derives from the DNA. This chain links TRDV2 with TRDJ1; TRDD3 agrees at 7 bases. Germline V gives CDR1 GEAIGNYY, CDR2 EKD. Losses at the gene ends were 0 bases for V and 2 bases for J; bases not matched to a gene: 11. This CDR3 contains 17 residues. The CDR3 coding sequence is TGTGCCTGTGACACCGTGGGGGAGGACCCGAGAACCGATAAACTCATCTTT. Protein sequence: CACDTVGEDPRTDKLIF.

This clone was seen ten or more times. The translation of this DNA and the TCRdb protein of a much larger clone differ at residue 15, probably owing to a read error; the protein shown here is translated from the DNA. The chain carries TRDV2 and TRDJ1; 7 positions agree with TRDD3. Germline V gene lookup returns CDR1 GEAIGNYY and CDR2 EKD. The CDR3 consists of 17 residues. CDR3 in amino acids: CACDTQYWGRDDDKPIF. As DNA, the CDR3 is TGTGCCTGTGACACTCAATACTGGGGCAGAGACGACGATAAACCCATCTTT.

As concerns this clone: Given a far larger clone just one base away, this is likely a sequencing read error. The sample contains more than one DNA sequence encoding this CDR3. The J gene is TRDJ1, the V gene TRDV1; 8 bases agree with TRDD3. Matching the DNA to germline supplied the J gene, which TCRdb does not give. The CDR3 runs 23 residues. CDR1 is TSWWSYY and CDR2 is QGS in the germline V gene. V shed 5 bases, J shed 4 bases, and the junction held 33 bases outside the gene matches. CDR3 coding DNA: TGTGCTCTTGGGTCGACGTCCTTGTCCCACCGGACGTATACTGGGGGGTACGGCGATAAACTCATCTTT. Translation: CALGSTSLSHRTYTGGYGDKLIF.

There are many counts of this clone. This chain joins TRDV1 and TRDJ3; 10 nucleotides line up with TRDD3. TCRdb offers no J gene call, so here the DNA was matched to germline to obtain one. The J segment lost 2 bases and the V segment lost 2 bases, leaving 18 bases of the junction unmatched. The CDR3 is 23 residues long. CDR1 and CDR2 from the germline V gene are TSWWSYY and QGS. DNA for the CDR3: TGTGCTCTTGGGGAAAGCGGTCCTAGTGGGGGATACCTCTGGCCCTGGGACACCCGACAGATGTTTTTC. It encodes CALGESGPSGGYLWPWDTRQMFF.

To note about this clone: This sequence is one base from a far larger clone and is likely a read error. This specimen includes other DNA sequences encoding the same CDR3. The V gene call reads TRDV1; no J gene was called. The CDR3 extends over 18 amino acids. Looked up from germline, CDR1 is TSWWSYY and CDR2 is QGS. CDR3 region: CALGELFPIPGESGKLIF. Here the CDR3 DNA reads TGTGCTCTTGGGGAACTTTTCCCCATTCCGGGCGAATCTGGTAAACTCATCTTC.

With respect to this clone: TCRdb attributes to this sequence the protein of a much larger clone, which differs from the DNA translation at residue 9; a read error is likely, and the protein displayed is translated from the DNA. The chain joins TRDV1 to TRDJ1, with 8 bases identical to TRDD3. Germline matching of the DNA provided the J gene here, since TCRdb leaves it blank. After removal of 2 bases from V and 0 bases from J, the junction contained 26 bases not matched to a gene. CDR3 size: 23 residues. The germline V gene has CDR1 TSWWSYY and CDR2 QGS. DNA of the CDR3: TGTGCTCTTGGGGAATCTTACTTCCCACACTTCAGGTGGGGGATCGGGTACACCGATAAACTCATCTTT. Translated, it gives CALGESYFPHFRWGIGYTDKLIF.

Remarks on this clone: TCRdb's protein for this DNA is that of a much larger clone and differs from the translation at residue 3, likely a read error; the protein shown is the DNA translation. This sequence joins TRAV38-2/DV8 and TRDJ1; D possibly matches TRDD2 or TRDD3 (8 bases each). Matching the DNA to germline supplied the J gene, which TCRdb does not give. Germline lookup yields CDR1 TSESDYY and CDR2 QEAYKQQN. CDR3 length: 21 residues. The DNA for the CDR3 is TGTGCTCATAGGAGCCACTTCCTACATCGGGGATACTCCTTTTACACCGATAAACTCATCTTT. Amino acid sequence: CAHRSHFLHRGYSFYTDKLIF.

This clone was detected ten times or more. Other DNA variants within this sample encode the same CDR3. The chain joins TRDV1 to TRDJ1; 8 nucleotides align to TRDD3. The germline CDR1 and CDR2 sequences are TSWWSYY and QGS. The CDR3 has 22 residues. Unmatched junction bases numbered 25, after V lost 4 bases and J lost 0 bases. The CDR3 protein is CALGAGSQLIFTGGRHTDKLIF. CDR3 coding DNA: TGTGCTCTTGGGGCCGGTTCCCAGCTAATCTTTACTGGGGGTAGACACACCGATAAACTCATCTTT.

About this clone: This probably arose from a read error, given a far larger clone one base away. This same CDR3 is encoded by further DNA sequences in the sample. This chain's CDR3 is CACDFRPLWGISSSWDTRQMFF. The CDR3 coding sequence is TGTGCCTGTGACTTTCGCCCCCTCTGGGGGATCTCAAGCTCCTGGGACACCCGACAGATGTTTTTC. V gene TRDV2 combines with J gene TRDJ3, with 9 bases identical to TRDD3. No J gene is reported in TCRdb; it was inferred here by comparing the DNA with germline. The CDR3 extends over 22 amino acids. V was clipped by 3 bases and J by 0 bases; unmatched bases: 17. The germline gives CDR1 GEAIGNYY, CDR2 EKD.